The T cell receptor (beta chain) described here comes from a study of blood T cell repertoires in COVID-19. At the level of the study: The cDNA or gDNA used as material had been derived from T cells, B-cell-depleted T cells, or PBMCs.

The CDR3 covers 15 residues. Trimming at V came to 3 bases and at J to 1 base, leaving 7 bases not matched to a gene. Germline CDR1 and CDR2: DFQATT and SNEGSKA (reference sequence). In the authors' methods: It was from reference gene primer amplification that nucleated cell counts were estimated. Clones were sequenced by immunoSEQ multiplex PCR, and TCRdb holds only the in-frame ones, with some missing. The V and J calls and clone size come from that table; D and trimming were worked out from the DNA. The data contain over 200,000 clones, almost 90% of them singletons. The sequence came from a woman aged 55-75 years with acute or convalescent COVID-19. The chain links TRBV20-1 to TRBJ2-7, with 9 bases that match TRBD1. Sample: peripheral blood. In DNA form, the CDR3 reads TGCAGTGCTAGTAAGGGACAGGGAATATCCTACGAGCAGTACTTC. It specifies CSASKGQGISYEQYF.